The clone carrying this TCR beta chain was recorded a few times. This sample is part of a study of early T cells in non-severe SARS-CoV-2 infection. Study as a whole: From unsorted whole blood, bulk RNA was sequenced, and the chains remained unpaired.

The library protocol tagged individual cDNA molecules with unique molecular identifiers. TCRdb reprocessed the 5' RACE reads with MiXCR, giving one entry per CDR3 protein. The table records tens of thousands of distinct CDR3 sequences, approximately 8.7% of them present only once. CDR1 and CDR2 from the germline V gene are SGHRS and YFSETQ. The CDR3 extends over 12 amino acids. Trimming took 4 bases from V and 5 from J, leaving 9 bases between them. The TCR originated in an adult who was a healthcare worker with PCR-confirmed SARS-CoV-2 infection or an uninfected control (not recorded which). The sample here was whole blood, taken at baseline. The chain joins TRBV5-1 to TRBJ2-5, with unresolved D. The CDR3 loop reads CASSLEFETQYF. The CDR3, as DNA: TGCGCCAGCAGCCTGGAGTTTGAGACCCAGTACTTC. Together with reference TRBV5-1 and TRBJ2-5, the CDR3 gives the full variable domain: KAGVTQTPRYLIKTRGQQVTLSCSPISGHRSVSWYQQTPGQGLQFLFEYFSETQRNKGNFPGRFSGRQFSNSRSEMNVSTLELGDSALYLCASSLEFETQYFGPGTRLLVL.